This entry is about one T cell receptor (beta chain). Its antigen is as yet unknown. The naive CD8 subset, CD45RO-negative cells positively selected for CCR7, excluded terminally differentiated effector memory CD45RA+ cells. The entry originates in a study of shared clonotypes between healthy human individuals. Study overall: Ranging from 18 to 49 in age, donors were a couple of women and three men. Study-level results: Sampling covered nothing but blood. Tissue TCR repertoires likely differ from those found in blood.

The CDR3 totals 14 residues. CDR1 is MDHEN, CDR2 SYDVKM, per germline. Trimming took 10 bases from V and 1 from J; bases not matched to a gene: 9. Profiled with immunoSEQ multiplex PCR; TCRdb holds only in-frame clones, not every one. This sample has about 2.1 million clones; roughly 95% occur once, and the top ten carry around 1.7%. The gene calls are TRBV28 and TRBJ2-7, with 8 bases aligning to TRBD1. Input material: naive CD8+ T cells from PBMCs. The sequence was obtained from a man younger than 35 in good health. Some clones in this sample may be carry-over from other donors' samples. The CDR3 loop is CAIEGQGRSYEQYF. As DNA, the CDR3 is TGTGCCATCGAAGGACAGGGCAGGTCCTACGAGCAGTACTTC. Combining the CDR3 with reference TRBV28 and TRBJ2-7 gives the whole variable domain DVKVTQSSRYLVKRTGEKVFLECVQDMDHENMFWYRQDPGLGLRLIYFSYDVKMKEKGDIPEGYSVSREKKERFSLILESASTNQTSMYLCAIEGQGRSYEQYFGPGTRLTVT.